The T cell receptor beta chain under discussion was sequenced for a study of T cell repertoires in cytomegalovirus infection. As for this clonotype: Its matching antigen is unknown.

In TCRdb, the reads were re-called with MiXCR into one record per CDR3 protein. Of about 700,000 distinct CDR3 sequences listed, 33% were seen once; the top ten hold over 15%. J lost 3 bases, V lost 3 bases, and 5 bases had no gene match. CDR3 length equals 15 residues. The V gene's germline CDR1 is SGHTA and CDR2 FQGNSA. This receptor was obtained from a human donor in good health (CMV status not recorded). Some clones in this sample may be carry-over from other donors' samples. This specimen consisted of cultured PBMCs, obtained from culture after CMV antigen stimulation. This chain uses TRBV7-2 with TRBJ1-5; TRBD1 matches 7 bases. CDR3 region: CASSFQGGDNQPQHF. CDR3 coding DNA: TGTGCCAGCAGCTTCCAGGGGGGCGACAATCAGCCCCAGCATTTT.